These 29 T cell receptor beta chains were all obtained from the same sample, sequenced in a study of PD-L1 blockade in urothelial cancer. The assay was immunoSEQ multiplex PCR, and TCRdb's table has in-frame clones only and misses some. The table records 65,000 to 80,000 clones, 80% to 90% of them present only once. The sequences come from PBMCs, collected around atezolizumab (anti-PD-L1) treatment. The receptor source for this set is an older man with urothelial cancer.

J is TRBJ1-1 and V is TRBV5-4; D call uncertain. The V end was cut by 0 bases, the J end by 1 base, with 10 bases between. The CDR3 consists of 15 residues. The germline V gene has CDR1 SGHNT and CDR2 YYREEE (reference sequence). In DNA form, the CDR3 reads TGTGCCAGCAGCTTGGACGTACAGCCGAACACTGAAGCTTTCTTT. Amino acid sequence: CASSLDVQPNTEAFF.

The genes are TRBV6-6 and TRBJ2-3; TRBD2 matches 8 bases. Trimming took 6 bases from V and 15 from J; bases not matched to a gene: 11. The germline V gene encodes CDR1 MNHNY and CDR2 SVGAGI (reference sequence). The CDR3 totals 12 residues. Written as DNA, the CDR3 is TGTGCCAGCAGCTCGACTAGCGTCGACTTCTATTTT. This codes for CASSSTSVDFYF.

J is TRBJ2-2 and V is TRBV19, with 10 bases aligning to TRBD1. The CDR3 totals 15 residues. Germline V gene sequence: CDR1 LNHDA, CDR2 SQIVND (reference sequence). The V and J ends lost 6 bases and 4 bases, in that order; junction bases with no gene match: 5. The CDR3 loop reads CASRDRDRGTGELFF. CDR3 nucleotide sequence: TGTGCCAGTAGAGACCGGGACAGGGGCACCGGGGAGCTGTTTTTT. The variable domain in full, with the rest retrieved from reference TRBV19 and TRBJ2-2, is DGGITQSPKYLFRKEGQNVTLSCEQNLNHDAMYWYRQDPGQGLRLIYYSQIVNDFQKGDIAEGYSVSREKKESFPLTVTSAQKNPTAFYLCASRDRDRGTGELFFGEGSRLTVL.

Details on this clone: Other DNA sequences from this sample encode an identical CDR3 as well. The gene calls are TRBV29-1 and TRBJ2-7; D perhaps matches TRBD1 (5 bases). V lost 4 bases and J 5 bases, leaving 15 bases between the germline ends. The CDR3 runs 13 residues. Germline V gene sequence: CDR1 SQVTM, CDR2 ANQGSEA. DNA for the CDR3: TGCAGCGTTGCGCCCAGGGCACAGGACGAGCAGTACTTC. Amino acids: CSVAPRAQDEQYF.

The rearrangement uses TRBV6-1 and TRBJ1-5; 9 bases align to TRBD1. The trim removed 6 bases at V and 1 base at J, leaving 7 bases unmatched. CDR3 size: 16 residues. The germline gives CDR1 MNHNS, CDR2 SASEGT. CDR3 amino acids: CASSERQGGSNQPQHF. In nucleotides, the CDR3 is TGTGCCAGCAGCGAACGACAGGGGGGAAGCAATCAGCCCCAGCATTTT.

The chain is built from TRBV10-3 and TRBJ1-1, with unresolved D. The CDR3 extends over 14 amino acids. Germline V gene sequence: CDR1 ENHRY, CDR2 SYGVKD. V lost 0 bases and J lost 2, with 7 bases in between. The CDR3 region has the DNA TGTGCCATCAGTGAGTCGAACAGAAACACTGAAGCTTTCTTT. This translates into CAISESNRNTEAFF.

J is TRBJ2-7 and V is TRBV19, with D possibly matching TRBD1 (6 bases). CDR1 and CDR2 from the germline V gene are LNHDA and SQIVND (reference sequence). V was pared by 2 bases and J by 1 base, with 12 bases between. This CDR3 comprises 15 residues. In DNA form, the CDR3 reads TGTGCCAGTAGTATAACAGGGAGTAGATCCTACGAGCAGTACTTC. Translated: CASSITGSRSYEQYF.

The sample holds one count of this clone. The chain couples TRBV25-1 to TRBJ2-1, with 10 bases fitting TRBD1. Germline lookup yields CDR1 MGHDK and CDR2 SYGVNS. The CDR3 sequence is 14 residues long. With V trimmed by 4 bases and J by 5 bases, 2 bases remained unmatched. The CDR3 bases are TGTGCCAGCAGTGCCGGGACAGGGGACAATGAGCAGTTCTTC. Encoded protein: CASSAGTGDNEQFF.

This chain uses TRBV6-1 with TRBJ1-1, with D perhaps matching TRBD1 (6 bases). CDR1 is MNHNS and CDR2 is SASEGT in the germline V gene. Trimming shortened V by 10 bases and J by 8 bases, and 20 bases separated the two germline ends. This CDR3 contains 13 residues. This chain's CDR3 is CATHRGGLREAFF. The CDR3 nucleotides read TGTGCCACCCACAGAGGGGGTCTAAGAGAAGCTTTCTTT.

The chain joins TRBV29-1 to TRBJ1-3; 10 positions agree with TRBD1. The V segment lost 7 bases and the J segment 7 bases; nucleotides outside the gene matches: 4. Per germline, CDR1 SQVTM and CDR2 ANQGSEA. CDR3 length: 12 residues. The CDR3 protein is CSGGTGENTIYF. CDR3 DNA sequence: TGCAGCGGGGGGACAGGGGAGAACACCATATATTTT.

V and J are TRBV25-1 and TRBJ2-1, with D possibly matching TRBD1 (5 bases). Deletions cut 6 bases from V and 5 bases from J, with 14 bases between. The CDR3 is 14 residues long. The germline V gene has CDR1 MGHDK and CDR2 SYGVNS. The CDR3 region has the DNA TGTGCCAGCAGGGGCACAGGTGTCCACAATGAGCAGTTCTTC. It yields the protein CASRGTGVHNEQFF.

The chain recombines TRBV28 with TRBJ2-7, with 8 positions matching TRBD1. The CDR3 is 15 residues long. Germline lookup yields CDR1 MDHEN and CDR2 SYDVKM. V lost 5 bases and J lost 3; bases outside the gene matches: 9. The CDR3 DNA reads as TGTGCCAGCAGTGATAAATTCAGGGGGCACTACGAGCAGTACTTC. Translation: CASSDKFRGHYEQYF.

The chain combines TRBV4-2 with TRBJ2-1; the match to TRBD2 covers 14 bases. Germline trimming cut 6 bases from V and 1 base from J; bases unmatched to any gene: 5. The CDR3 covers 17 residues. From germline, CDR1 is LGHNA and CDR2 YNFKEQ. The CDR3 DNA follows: TGTGCCAGCAGTCTGGGACTAGCGGGAGTATCCTACAATGAGCAGTTCTTC. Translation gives CASSLGLAGVSYNEQFF.

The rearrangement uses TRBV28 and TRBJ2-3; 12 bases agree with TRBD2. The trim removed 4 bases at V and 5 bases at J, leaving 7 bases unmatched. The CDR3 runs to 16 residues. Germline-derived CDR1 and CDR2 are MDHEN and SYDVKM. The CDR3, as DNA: TGTGCCAGCAGTTCGCTTCGACTAGCGGGAGTAGATACGCAGTATTTT. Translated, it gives CASSSLRLAGVDTQYF.

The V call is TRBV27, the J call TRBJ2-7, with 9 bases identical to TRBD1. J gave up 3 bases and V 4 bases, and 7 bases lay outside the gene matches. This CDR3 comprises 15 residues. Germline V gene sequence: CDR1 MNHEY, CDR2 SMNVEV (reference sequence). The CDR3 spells CASSSYRGQNYEQYF. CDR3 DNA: TGTGCCAGCAGTTCCTACAGGGGGCAGAACTACGAGCAGTACTTC.

In DNA, the CDR3 is TGTGCCAGCAGCTCTAGCGGGAGGTTGGATGAGCAGTTCTTC. Its protein is CASSSSGRLDEQFF. V and J are TRBV6-5 and TRBJ2-1, with 11 bases fitting TRBD2. The germline gives CDR1 MNHEY, CDR2 SVGAGI. V lost 6 bases, J lost 8 bases, and 6 bases stayed unmatched. The CDR3 consists of 14 residues.

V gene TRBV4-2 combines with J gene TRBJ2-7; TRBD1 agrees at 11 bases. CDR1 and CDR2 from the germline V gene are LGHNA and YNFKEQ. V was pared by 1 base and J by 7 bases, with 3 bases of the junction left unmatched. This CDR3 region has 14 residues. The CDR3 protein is CASSQGGTGGEQYF. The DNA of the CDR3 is TGTGCCAGCAGCCAAGGGGGGACAGGGGGAGAGCAGTACTTC.

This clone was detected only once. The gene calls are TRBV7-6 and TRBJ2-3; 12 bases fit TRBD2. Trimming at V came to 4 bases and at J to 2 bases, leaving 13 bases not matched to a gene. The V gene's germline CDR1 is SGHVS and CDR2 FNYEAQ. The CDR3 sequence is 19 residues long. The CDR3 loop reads CASSSAIGTSGLNTDTQYF. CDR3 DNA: TGTGCCAGCAGCTCTGCTATCGGGACTAGCGGGCTGAACACAGATACGCAGTATTTT.

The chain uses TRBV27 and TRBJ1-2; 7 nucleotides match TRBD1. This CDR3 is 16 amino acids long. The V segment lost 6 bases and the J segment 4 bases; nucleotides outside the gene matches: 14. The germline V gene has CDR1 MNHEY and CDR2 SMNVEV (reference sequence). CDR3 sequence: CASSSSRQGETYGYTF. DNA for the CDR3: TGTGCCAGCAGCTCCTCCCGACAGGGAGAGACCTATGGCTACACCTTC.

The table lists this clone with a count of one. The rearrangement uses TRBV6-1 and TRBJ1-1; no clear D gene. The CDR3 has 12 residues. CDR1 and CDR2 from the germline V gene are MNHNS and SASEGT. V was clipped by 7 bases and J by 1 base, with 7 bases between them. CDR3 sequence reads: CASNYRNTEAFF. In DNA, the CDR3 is TGTGCCAGCAATTATAGGAACACTGAAGCTTTCTTT.

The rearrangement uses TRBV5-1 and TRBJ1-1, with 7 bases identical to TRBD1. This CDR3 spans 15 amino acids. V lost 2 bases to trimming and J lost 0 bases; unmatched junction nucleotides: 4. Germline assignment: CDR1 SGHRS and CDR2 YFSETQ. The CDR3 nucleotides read TGCGCCAGCAGCTTACCAGACAGGGTGAACACTGAAGCTTTCTTT. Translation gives CASSLPDRVNTEAFF.

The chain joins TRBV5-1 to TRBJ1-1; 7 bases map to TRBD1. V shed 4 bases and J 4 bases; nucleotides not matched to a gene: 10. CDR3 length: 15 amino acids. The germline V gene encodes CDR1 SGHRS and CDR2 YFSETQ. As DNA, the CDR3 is TGCGCCAGCAGCAGGGCTGGACAGGTCGGCACTGAAGCTTTCTTT. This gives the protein CASSRAGQVGTEAFF.

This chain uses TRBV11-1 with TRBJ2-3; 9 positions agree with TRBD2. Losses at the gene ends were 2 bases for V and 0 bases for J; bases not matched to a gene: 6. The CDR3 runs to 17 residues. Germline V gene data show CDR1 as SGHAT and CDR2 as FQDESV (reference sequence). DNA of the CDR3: TGTGCCAGCAGCTTACGCGGGAGGGGGACTAGCACAGATACGCAGTATTTT. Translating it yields CASSLRGRGTSTDTQYF.

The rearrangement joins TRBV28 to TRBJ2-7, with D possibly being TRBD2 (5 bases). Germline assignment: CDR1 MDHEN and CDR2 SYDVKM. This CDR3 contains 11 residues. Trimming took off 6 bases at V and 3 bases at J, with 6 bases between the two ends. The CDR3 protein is CASSDYYEQYF. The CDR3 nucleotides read TGTGCCAGCAGCGACTACTACGAGCAGTACTTC.

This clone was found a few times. The CDR3 is CASSENSPSSGNTIYF. DNA for the CDR3: TGTGCCAGCAGTGAAAACTCTCCGAGCTCTGGAAACACCATATATTTT. The chain couples TRBV2 to TRBJ1-3; D gene uncertain. The CDR3 has 16 amino acids. The ends were cut back, 2 bases at V and 0 bases at J, with 11 bases in the middle. CDR1 and CDR2 (germline): SNHLY, FYNNEI.

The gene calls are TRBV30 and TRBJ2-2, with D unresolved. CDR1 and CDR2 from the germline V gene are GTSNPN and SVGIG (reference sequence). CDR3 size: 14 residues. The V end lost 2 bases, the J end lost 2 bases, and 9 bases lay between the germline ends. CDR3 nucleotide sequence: TGTGCCTGGAGTACAACAAGAAACACCGGGGAGCTGTTTTTT. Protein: CAWSTTRNTGELFF.

In DNA, the CDR3 is TGCGCCAGCAGAATAACAGGGAGTTCTAATGAAAAACTGTTTTTT. Residues: CASRITGSSNEKLFF. V usage is TRBV5-1 and J usage is TRBJ1-4; possible D gene TRBD1, 6 bases. From germline, CDR1 is SGHRS and CDR2 YFSETQ. Trimming stripped 5 bases from V and 3 bases from J, with 14 bases between. This CDR3 has 15 residues. Combining the CDR3 with reference TRBV5-1 and TRBJ1-4 gives the whole variable domain KAGVTQTPRYLIKTRGQQVTLSCSPISGHRSVSWYQQTPGQGLQFLFEYFSETQRNKGNFPGRFSGRQFSNSRSEMNVSTLELGDSALYLCASRITGSSNEKLFFGSGTQLSVL.

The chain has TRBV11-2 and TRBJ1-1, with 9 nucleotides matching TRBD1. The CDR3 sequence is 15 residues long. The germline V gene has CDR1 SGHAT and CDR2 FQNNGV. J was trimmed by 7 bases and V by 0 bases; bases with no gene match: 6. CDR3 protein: CASSLEQGARSEAFF. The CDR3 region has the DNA TGTGCCAGCAGCTTAGAACAGGGGGCGCGGAGTGAAGCTTTCTTT.

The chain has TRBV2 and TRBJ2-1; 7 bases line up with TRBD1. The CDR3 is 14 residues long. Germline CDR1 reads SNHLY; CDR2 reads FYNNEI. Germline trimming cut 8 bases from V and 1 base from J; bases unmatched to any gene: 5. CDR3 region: CASVLGQSYNEQFF. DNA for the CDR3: TGTGCCAGCGTATTGGGACAGTCCTACAATGAGCAGTTCTTC.